The 19 T cell receptor beta chains below all came from one sample that was sequenced in a study of blood T cell repertoires in COVID-19 (dated by TCRdb to the early 2020s). Receptor amplification or capture employed the immunoSEQ multiplex PCR assay. TCRdb re-hosts the immuneACCESS table, in-frame sequences only. Its copies lack some clones; in the studies checked, an unresolved V gene accounts for under half of them, and the cause for the rest is not known. The sample yields some 68,000 clones; more than 85% were counted once. The ten largest clones represent around 7.3% of the sample. Sequenced: peripheral blood. The receptors originated from a man aged 40-55 years with COVID-19, enrolled during active disease.

The chain joins TRBV5-1 to TRBJ2-2; TRBD2 agrees at 11 bases. The CDR3 has 16 amino acids. CDR1 is SGHRS, CDR2 YFSETQ, per germline. Germline trimming cut 4 bases from V and 0 bases from J; bases unmatched to any gene: 2. Written as DNA, the CDR3 is TGCGCCAGCAGCGCACTAGCGGGGGCGAACACCGGGGAGCTGTTTTTT. This sequence encodes CASSALAGANTGELFF.

The V and J genes are TRBV4-1 and TRBJ2-3, with 7 bases fitting TRBD2. Germline V lookup: CDR1 MGHRA, CDR2 YSYEKL. The J segment lost 9 bases and the V segment lost 1 base, leaving 4 bases of the junction unmatched. The CDR3 has 13 residues. The CDR3 DNA is TGCGCCAGCAGCCAAGTATGGGGGGGGACGCAGTATTTT. Protein: CASSQVWGGTQYF.

This clone appeared a single time. This chain connects TRBV28 to TRBJ2-7; D gene ambiguous. CDR3 length: 12 residues. The V gene lost 3 bases and the J gene lost 4 bases, with 7 bases spanning the gap. The germline gives CDR1 MDHEN, CDR2 SYDVKM. CDR3 in DNA: TGTGCCAGCAGTTTGCGAGGTTACGAGCAGTACTTC. Amino acid sequence: CASSLRGYEQYF.

V usage is TRBV7-8 and J usage is TRBJ2-7; TRBD1 is a possible D gene (6 bases). Trimming took 6 bases from V and 0 from J, leaving 12 bases between them. Germline CDR1 reads SGHVS; CDR2 reads FQNEAQ. The CDR3 is 14 residues long. The CDR3 DNA follows: TGTGCCAGCAGACTGACAGGAGTCTCCTACGAGCAGTACTTC. Translating it yields CASRLTGVSYEQYF.

The chain links TRBV5-1 to TRBJ2-7; a possible D gene is TRBD1 (6 bases). The V gene lost 5 bases and the J gene lost 3 bases, with 9 bases spanning the gap. The V gene's germline CDR1 is SGHRS and CDR2 YFSETQ. This CDR3 has 12 residues. CDR3 in DNA: TGCGCCAGCAGGGACAGCGACTACGAGCAGTACTTC. Translating gives CASRDSDYEQYF.

The J gene is TRBJ1-1, the V gene TRBV12-3 or TRBV12-4; D is uncertain. Trimming stripped 5 bases from V and 7 bases from J, with 8 bases between. This CDR3 is 11 amino acids long. The CDR3: CASSTLGEAFF. In DNA, the CDR3 is TGTGCCAGCAGTACCCTCGGTGAAGCTTTCTTT.

The chain links TRBV30 to TRBJ2-5; TRBD2 matches 9 bases. CDR3 size: 13 residues. Looked up from germline, CDR1 is GTSNPN and CDR2 is SVGIG (reference sequence). Unmatched junction bases numbered 4, after V lost 3 bases and J lost 5 bases. The CDR3 protein is CAWRIAGVETQYF. As DNA, the CDR3 is TGTGCCTGGAGGATAGCGGGGGTGGAGACCCAGTACTTC.

This clone has a single count. V is TRBV6-5 and J is TRBJ1-5; 8 bases are shared with TRBD1. Per the germline V gene, CDR1 is MNHEY and CDR2 is SVGAGI. The CDR3 is 13 residues long. V was clipped by 8 bases and J by 3 bases; unmatched bases: 3. The CDR3 DNA is TGTGCCAGCGGACAGGGAACCAATCAGCCCCAGCATTTT. Protein product: CASGQGTNQPQHF.

This chain uses TRBV28 with TRBJ2-7; 7 nucleotides match TRBD1. Losses at the gene ends were 8 bases for V and 7 bases for J; bases not matched to a gene: 14. CDR1 and CDR2 (germline): MDHEN, SYDVKM. The CDR3 has 14 amino acids. The CDR3: CASSSGQGVGEQYF. CDR3 nucleotides: TGTGCCAGCTCCTCGGGGCAGGGGGTTGGTGAGCAGTACTTC.

The J gene is TRBJ2-5, the V gene TRBV11-3, with 8 bases aligning to TRBD1. Germline CDR1 is SGHNT and CDR2 is YENEEA. V trimming: 2 bases; J trimming: 3 bases; junction bases outside the gene matches: 5. CDR3 length: 15 residues. CDR3 in amino acids: CASSLFGTGKETQYF. The CDR3 region has the DNA TGTGCCAGCAGCTTATTCGGGACAGGAAAAGAGACCCAGTACTTC.

The chain links TRBV5-1 to TRBJ1-2, with 9 bases lining up with TRBD1. The CDR3 extends over 15 amino acids. In germline, CDR1 is SGHRS, CDR2 YFSETQ. The J segment lost 2 bases and the V segment lost 4 bases, leaving 6 bases of the junction unmatched. Here the CDR3 reads CASSPGTGQNYGYTF. DNA for the CDR3: TGCGCCAGCAGCCCCGGGACAGGGCAAAACTATGGCTACACCTTC.

The chain carries TRBV5-5 and TRBJ1-4, with D unclear. Germline CDR1 is SGHKS and CDR2 is YYEKEE (reference sequence). The CDR3 runs to 11 residues. Trimming removed 7 bases at V and 8 bases at J, with 9 bases between. The CDR3 loop reads CASGEQEKLFF. CDR3 bases: TGTGCCAGCGGAGAGCAGGAAAAACTGTTTTTT.

This clone was found once. This chain links TRBV7-9 with TRBJ1-1, with D uncertain. The CDR3 spans 14 residues. Germline values: CDR1 SEHNR, CDR2 FQNEAQ (reference sequence). V lost 1 base to trimming and J lost 2 bases, with 8 bases between them. The CDR3 spells CASSLVGENTEAFF. CDR3 in DNA: TGTGCCAGCAGCTTAGTCGGAGAAAACACTGAAGCTTTCTTT.

The chain couples TRBV30 to TRBJ2-3, with D perhaps matching TRBD1 (6 bases). The CDR3 is 13 amino acids. V gave up 5 bases and J gave up 0 bases, with 9 bases separating them. Germline values: CDR1 GTSNPN, CDR2 SVGIG (reference sequence). The CDR3 loop is CAWGQFSTDTQYF. CDR3 coding DNA: TGTGCCTGGGGACAGTTTAGCACAGATACGCAGTATTTT.

In DNA, the CDR3 is TGTGCCAGCAGTTACAGGGGGTATGAGCAGTTCTTC. Translated: CASSYRGYEQFF. The chain links TRBV27 to TRBJ2-1; TRBD1 aligns across 8 bases. This CDR3 region has 12 residues. Germline V gene lookup returns CDR1 MNHEY and CDR2 SMNVEV (reference sequence). V was clipped by 4 bases and J by 8 bases; unmatched bases: 1.

The sample holds one count of this clone. The chain couples TRBV3-1 (or the pseudogene TRBV3-2) to TRBJ1-2; no firm D call. Looked up from germline, CDR1 is LGHDT and CDR2 is YNNKEL (reference sequence). V lost 5 bases and J lost 4, with 8 bases in between. This CDR3 spans 12 amino acids. CDR3 nucleotide sequence: TGTGCCAGCAGCACGCGACTCTATGGCTACACCTTC. Amino acids: CASSTRLYGYTF.

This rearrangement joins TRBV9 to TRBJ2-3, with 8 nucleotides matching TRBD2. This CDR3 contains 15 residues. Germline lookup yields CDR1 SGDLS and CDR2 YYNGEE. J lost 6 bases, V lost 0 bases, and 6 bases had no gene match. CDR3 in amino acids: CASSVESGGWDTQYF. The CDR3 DNA is TGTGCCAGCAGCGTAGAAAGCGGGGGTTGGGATACGCAGTATTTT.

The CDR3 loop is CASSLSGDPYEQYF. For the CDR3, the DNA is TGTGCCAGCAGTTTAAGTGGAGATCCCTACGAGCAGTACTTC. The chain is built from TRBV27 and TRBJ2-7; D is undetermined. This CDR3 is built from 14 residues. Trimming shortened V by 2 bases and J by 2 bases, and 10 bases separated the two germline ends. Per the germline V gene, CDR1 is MNHEY and CDR2 is SMNVEV (reference sequence).

The J gene is TRBJ1-1, the V gene TRBV10-3; 9 bases match TRBD1. Germline V gives CDR1 ENHRY, CDR2 SYGVKD. The CDR3 contains 15 residues. With 3 bases clipped from V and 5 bases from J, the junction kept 7 bases outside the gene matches. CDR3 DNA: TGTGCCATCAGTGACCCAAACAGGGGGCAGACTGAAGCTTTCTTT. Amino acids: CAISDPNRGQTEAFF.